These 18 T cell receptor beta chains came from one sample sequenced in a study of cytomegalovirus exposure and HLA in healthy donors. PCR amplification relied on 60 Vbeta primers (plus 13 Jbeta primers). Profiling relied on immunoSEQ multiplex PCR, and the TCRdb table lists in-frame clones only, not all of them. The data show over 150,000 clones, more than 65% seen once. Sequencing used PBMCs. The receptors come from a middle-aged woman in good health and CMV-seropositive.

The V gene is TRBV7-2, the J gene TRBJ2-5; TRBD1 is a possible D gene (5 bases). The CDR3 is 14 amino acids. CDR1 is SGHTA, CDR2 FQGNSA, per germline. The V end lost 5 bases, the J end lost 5 bases, and 15 bases lay between the germline ends. For the CDR3, the DNA is TGTGCCAGCAGCCAGAAGGGGTCGGCGGAGACCCAGTACTTC. It yields the protein CASSQKGSAETQYF. Full variable domain (remainder filled in from reference TRBV7-2 and TRBJ2-5): GAGVSQSPSNKVTEKGKDVELRCDPISGHTALYWYRQSLGQGLEFLIYFQGNSAPDKSGLPSDRFSAERTGGSVSTLTIQRTQQEDSAVYLCASSQKGSAETQYFGPGTRLLVL.

The sample holds a few counts of this clone. V usage is TRBV15 and J usage is TRBJ2-1; a possible D gene is TRBD2 (7 bases). The CDR3 runs 18 residues. Trimming pared 8 bases from V and 5 bases from J, leaving 28 bases between. The germline V gene encodes CDR1 LNHNV and CDR2 YYDKDF (reference sequence). Written as DNA, the CDR3 is TGTGCCACCGCGCTGGGGGGGCGAATCTCACCCCCCAACAATGAGCAGTTCTTC. It yields the protein CATALGGRISPPNNEQFF. Based on the CDR3 plus reference TRBV15 and TRBJ2-1, the full variable domain is DAMVIQNPRYQVTQFGKPVTLSCSQTLNHNVMYWYQQKSSQAPKLLFHYYDKDFNNEADTPDNFQSRRPNTSFCFLDIRSPGLGDTAMYLCATALGGRISPPNNEQFFGPGTRLTVL.

The chain recombines TRBV12-5 with TRBJ1-3; 7 bases fit TRBD1. Unmatched junction bases numbered 10, after V lost 5 bases and J lost 0 bases. This CDR3 contains 17 residues. CDR1 is LGHNT and CDR2 is FRNRAP in the germline V gene. This CDR3 reads CASGPLTGKSSGNTIYF. The DNA for the CDR3 is TGTGCTAGTGGTCCCCTGACAGGGAAGAGCTCTGGAAACACCATATATTTT.

CDR3 sequence (DNA): TGCGCCAGCAGCTTTCAGGGGTCTGACTATGGCTACACCTTC. Protein product: CASSFQGSDYGYTF. V gene TRBV5-1 combines with J gene TRBJ1-2, with a tentative D call TRBD1 (6 bases). From germline, CDR1 is SGHRS and CDR2 YFSETQ. Trimming removed 2 bases from V and 3 bases from J, with 11 bases in between. The CDR3 loop spans 14 amino acids.

This rearrangement joins TRBV10-3 to TRBJ2-7, with 8 bases lining up with TRBD1. This CDR3 comprises 13 residues. Per the germline V gene, CDR1 is ENHRY and CDR2 is SYGVKD. J lost 3 bases, V lost 8 bases, and 6 bases had no gene match. The CDR3 protein is CAIGGQAGYEQYF. The DNA of the CDR3 is TGTGCCATCGGGGGACAGGCTGGCTACGAGCAGTACTTC.

The chain combines TRBV29-1 with TRBJ1-2; D is ambiguous. Germline values: CDR1 SQVTM, CDR2 ANQGSEA. Trimming left V 6 bases short and J 2 bases short, with 10 bases between. The CDR3 length is 12 residues. The CDR3: CSVSEPNYGYTF. CDR3 DNA sequence: TGCAGCGTCTCCGAGCCGAACTATGGCTACACCTTC.

The chain links TRBV2 to TRBJ1-6; 9 bases align to TRBD1. Trimming at V came to 6 bases and at J to 8 bases, leaving 8 bases not matched to a gene. The CDR3 has 15 residues. CDR1 is SNHLY, CDR2 FYNNEI, per germline. The CDR3 sequence: CASRGTGGKHSPLHF. The CDR3 coding sequence is TGTGCCAGCAGGGGTACAGGGGGCAAACATTCACCCCTCCACTTT.

V usage is TRBV2 and J usage is TRBJ2-1, with 9 positions matching TRBD2. Unmatched junction bases numbered 3, after V lost 2 bases and J lost 7 bases. Germline values: CDR1 SNHLY, CDR2 FYNNEI. The CDR3 runs to 14 residues. This CDR3 is CASSEIAGVNEQFF. As DNA, the CDR3 is TGTGCCAGCAGTGAAATAGCGGGAGTGAATGAGCAGTTCTTC.

The rearrangement links TRBV4-2 to TRBJ1-1, with TRBD1 matching over 9 bases. Trimming took 0 bases from V and 1 from J; bases not matched to a gene: 3. Looked up from germline, CDR1 is LGHNA and CDR2 is YNFKEQ. The CDR3 has 16 residues. CDR3 loop: CASSQEQGAGNTEAFF. CDR3 sequence (DNA): TGTGCCAGCAGCCAAGAACAGGGGGCTGGGAACACTGAAGCTTTCTTT.

This clone was detected a few times. The chain has TRBV5-4 and TRBJ1-1, with D possibly being TRBD1 (5 bases). V dropped 0 bases and J dropped 8 bases, with 8 bases sitting between them. The germline gives CDR1 SGHNT, CDR2 YYREEE (reference sequence). The CDR3 is 12 amino acids. CDR3 nucleotides: TGTGCCAGCAGCTTGGGGCAGGGAGAAGCTTTCTTT. Translation: CASSLGQGEAFF.

The J gene is TRBJ1-4, the V gene TRBV4-3; 8 bases match TRBD1. This CDR3 region has 19 residues. The V segment lost 3 bases and the J segment 6 bases; nucleotides outside the gene matches: 18. From germline, CDR1 is LGHNA and CDR2 YSLEER. The CDR3 reads CASSHCVGQGRRSDEKLFF. The CDR3 nucleotides read TGCGCCAGCAGCCATTGCGTAGGACAGGGACGGCGTTCCGATGAAAAACTGTTTTTT.

Comment on this clone: An end of the junction differs from the germline gene, which may be a read error. The chain is built from TRBV6-5 and TRBJ1-2; 7 bases are shared with TRBD1. Germline assignment: CDR1 MNHEY and CDR2 SVGAGI. The CDR3 has 15 amino acids. Here the CDR3 reads CASSYLAGGSYGYPF. The CDR3 DNA follows: TGTGCCAGCAGTTACTTGGCAGGGGGATCCTATGGCTACCCCTTC.

This clone was counted a few times. V and J are TRBV15 and TRBJ2-1, with 10 bases identical to TRBD2. The germline V gene encodes CDR1 LNHNV and CDR2 YYDKDF (reference sequence). This CDR3 is built from 15 residues. V shed 3 bases, J shed 7 bases, and the junction held 6 bases outside the gene matches. The CDR3 DNA sequence: TGTGCCACCAGCAGCGAGCGGGAGGGCCTTAATGAGCAGTTCTTC. Amino acid sequence: CATSSEREGLNEQFF. Complete variable domain (other parts from reference TRBV15 and TRBJ2-1): DAMVIQNPRYQVTQFGKPVTLSCSQTLNHNVMYWYQQKSSQAPKLLFHYYDKDFNNEADTPDNFQSRRPNTSFCFLDIRSPGLGDTAMYLCATSSEREGLNEQFFGPGTRLTVL.

This sequence joins TRBV9 and TRBJ2-5; 9 positions agree with TRBD2. CDR1 is SGDLS and CDR2 is YYNGEE in the germline V gene. The CDR3 totals 15 residues. The junction had 7 bases not matched to a gene; V was cut back by 3 bases and J by 4 bases. The CDR3 sequence is CASSANSGGRETQYF. The CDR3 bases are TGTGCCAGCAGCGCCAACAGCGGGGGGCGAGAGACCCAGTACTTC. Together with reference TRBV9 and TRBJ2-5, the CDR3 gives the full variable domain: DSGVTQTPKHLITATGQRVTLRCSPRSGDLSVYWYQQSLDQGLQFLIQYYNGEERAKGNILERFSAQQFPDLHSELNLSSLELGDSALYFCASSANSGGRETQYFGPGTRLLVL.

This clone was observed once. The genes are TRBV6-5 and TRBJ1-4; 10 bases match TRBD1. The CDR3 loop spans 15 amino acids. With V trimmed by 0 bases and J by 7 bases, 2 bases remained unmatched. Germline V gene sequence: CDR1 MNHEY, CDR2 SVGAGI. CDR3 sequence: CASSYSGTGAEKLFF. CDR3 coding DNA: TGTGCCAGCAGTTACTCAGGGACAGGGGCTGAAAAACTGTTTTTT.

The chain uses TRBV15 and TRBJ1-4, with TRBD1 matching 7 bases. CDR3 length: 15 residues. V lost 0 bases to trimming and J lost 4 bases; unmatched junction nucleotides: 2. Germline CDR1 LNHNV, CDR2 YYDKDF (reference sequence). The CDR3 is CATSREGQSNEKLFF. Written as DNA, the CDR3 is TGTGCCACCAGCAGAGAGGGACAGAGTAATGAAAAACTGTTTTTT.

V usage is TRBV28 and J usage is TRBJ2-2; TRBD2 is a possible D gene (6 bases). Trimming removed 6 bases from V and 6 bases from J, with 11 bases in between. The CDR3 loop spans 13 amino acids. The germline V gene has CDR1 MDHEN and CDR2 SYDVKM. The CDR3 region has the DNA TGTGCCAGCAGGGGGGACTGGCCCGGGGAGCTGTTTTTT. Its translation: CASRGDWPGELFF. Full variable domain (rest looked up from reference TRBV28 and TRBJ2-2): DVKVTQSSRYLVKRTGEKVFLECVQDMDHENMFWYRQDPGLGLRLIYFSYDVKMKEKGDIPEGYSVSREKKERFSLILESASTNQTSMYLCASRGDWPGELFFGEGSRLTVL.

V usage is TRBV28 and J usage is TRBJ1-6; D not resolved. Germline lookup yields CDR1 MDHEN and CDR2 SYDVKM. The CDR3 runs 15 residues. Between the trimmed V and J ends, which lost 1 base and 5 bases, there was a span of 9 bases. The CDR3 loop is CASSLSAANNSPLHF. In DNA form, the CDR3 reads TGTGCCAGCAGTTTATCGGCGGCTAATAATTCACCCCTCCACTTT.